These 20 T cell receptor beta chains originate from one sample sequenced in a study of T cells after yellow fever vaccination. A single record per CDR3 protein comes from TCRdb applying MiXCR to the 5' RACE reads. The sample has 240,000 or so distinct CDR3 sequences, 6.9% seen once. The source was CD4+ T cells sorted from PBMCs, collected 15 days after the yellow fever booster vaccination. The origin of the receptors is a man between 25 and 39 years old who received the YFV17D yellow fever vaccine.

The chain links TRBV21-1 to TRBJ2-7; TRBD2, as called in the table, went unchecked against the DNA. TRBV21-1 is tagged as a pseudogene. The CDR3 covers 24 residues. For the CDR3, the DNA is TGTGCCAGCAGCAAATTCACGGGGCCAACTGCAAAAATTTTAAAGCCGGAGGGTACCTACGAGCAGTACTTC. Translation: CASSKFTGPTAKILKPEGTYEQYF.

This clonotype was detected only a few times. The chain joins TRBV29-1 to TRBJ1-4; 8 bases are shared with TRBD1. This CDR3 comprises 13 residues. Germline CDR1 SQVTM, CDR2 ANQGSEA. Trimming at V came to 6 bases and at J to 5 bases, leaving 5 bases not matched to a gene. The CDR3 here is CSVQDRANEKLFF. The CDR3, as DNA: TGCAGCGTCCAGGACAGGGCCAATGAAAAACTGTTTTTT.

This clonotype was detected many times. V gene TRBV12-3 or TRBV12-4 combines with J gene TRBJ2-1; TRBD2 matches 8 bases. With 3 bases clipped from V and 3 bases from J, the junction kept 4 bases outside the gene matches. The CDR3 totals 15 residues. CDR3 in amino acids: CASSFTSGIYNEQFF. The CDR3 DNA follows: TGTGCCAGCAGTTTCACTAGCGGCATCTACAATGAGCAGTTCTTC.

A few counts support this clonotype. The genes are TRBV7-2 and TRBJ1-4; D is ambiguous. This CDR3 region has 15 residues. Trimming removed 0 bases at V and 4 bases at J, with 9 bases between. Germline V CDR1 and CDR2: SGHTA, FQGNSA. The CDR3 coding sequence is TGTGCCAGCAGCTTAGCGGTCAGTTATAATGAAAAACTGTTTTTT. Protein sequence: CASSLAVSYNEKLFF.

This chain joins TRBV7-3 and TRBJ2-1; TRBD2 agrees at 7 bases. CDR1 and CDR2 from the germline V gene are SGHTA and FQGTGA. There are 15 residues in the CDR3. V lost 1 base, J lost 7 bases, and 7 bases stayed unmatched. Written as DNA, the CDR3 is TGTGCCAGCAGCTTAAATATGGGGGGGACGAATGAGCAGTTCTTC. Residues: CASSLNMGGTNEQFF. Complete variable domain (other parts from reference TRBV7-3 and TRBJ2-1): GAGVSQTPSNKVTEKGKYVELRCDPISGHTALYWYRQSLGQGPEFLIYFQGTGAADDSGLPNDRFFAVRPEGSVSTLKIQRTERGDSAVYLCASSLNMGGTNEQFFGPGTRLTVL.

This sequence joins TRBV3-1 and TRBJ2-1; the match to TRBD2 covers 10 bases. V was pared by 0 bases and J by 9 bases, with 5 bases of the junction left unmatched. Per the germline V gene, CDR1 is LGHDT and CDR2 is YNNKEL (reference sequence). The CDR3 has 15 residues. The CDR3, as DNA: TGTGCCAGCAGCCAAGAAGGTAGCGGGAGGACTGAGCAGTTCTTC. Protein product: CASSQEGSGRTEQFF.

This clonotype was seen a few times. The genes are TRBV19 and TRBJ2-7; TRBD1 matches 9 bases. Germline CDR1 LNHDA, CDR2 SQIVND (reference sequence). CDR3 length equals 15 residues. Trimming removed 6 bases from V and 2 bases from J; junction bases left unmatched: 8. CDR3 region: CASRRSGQGPYEQYF. DNA of the CDR3: TGTGCCAGTAGGAGATCGGGACAGGGTCCCTACGAGCAGTACTTC. The whole variable domain, filled in from reference TRBV19 and TRBJ2-7, reads DGGITQSPKYLFRKEGQNVTLSCEQNLNHDAMYWYRQDPGQGLRLIYYSQIVNDFQKGDIAEGYSVSREKKESFPLTVTSAQKNPTAFYLCASRRSGQGPYEQYFGPGTRLTVT.

This clonotype came up many times. V usage is TRBV6-2 or TRBV6-3 and J usage is TRBJ2-7; 9 positions match TRBD2. CDR1 and CDR2 (germline): MNHEY, SVGEGT. This CDR3 is 14 amino acids long. V dropped 2 bases and J dropped 4; count of bases not matched to a gene: 3. For the CDR3, the DNA is TGTGCCAGCAGTTACCTGCGGGAGGGGTACGAGCAGTACTTC. Protein sequence: CASSYLREGYEQYF.

This chain links TRBV29-1 with TRBJ2-3; D might be TRBD2 (5 bases). Looked up from germline, CDR1 is SQVTM and CDR2 is ANQGSEA. V lost 4 bases and J lost 2, with 10 bases in between. The CDR3 has 13 amino acids. CDR3 sequence: CSVAASLTDTQYF. CDR3 sequence (DNA): TGCAGCGTTGCGGCTAGCCTCACAGATACGCAGTATTTT.

This clonotype showed up many times. V is TRBV7-2 and J is TRBJ2-4; perhaps TRBD1 as D (6 bases). The CDR3 is 12 amino acids. Germline CDR1 and CDR2: SGHTA and FQGNSA. V shed 4 bases and J shed 15 bases, with 16 bases lying between them. The DNA for the CDR3 is TGTGCCAGCAGCTCTGGTTTCGGACAGATGTACTTC. It translates to CASSSGFGQMYF.

This clonotype was observed at least ten times. The V and J genes are TRBV5-1 and TRBJ1-1, with D uncertain. Germline loops: CDR1 SGHRS, CDR2 YFSETQ. CDR3 length: 14 amino acids. V was shortened by 4 bases and J by 3 bases, with 13 bases between the two germline ends. The CDR3, as DNA: TGCGCCAGCAGCCCACCCCCGGGGTACACTGAAGCTTTCTTT. Translated, it gives CASSPPPGYTEAFF.

In its sample, this clonotype was seen a few times. V gene TRBV6-1 combines with J gene TRBJ2-5, with D possibly matching TRBD2 (5 bases). This CDR3 has 14 residues. Trimming took off 5 bases at V and 5 bases at J, with 15 bases between the two ends. The germline V gene has CDR1 MNHNS and CDR2 SASEGT. The CDR3: CASSRTLTIETQYF. As DNA, the CDR3 is TGTGCCAGCAGTCGGACTCTGACGATCGAGACCCAGTACTTC.

The chain couples TRBV20-1 to TRBJ1-2, with 7 bases fitting TRBD1. CDR1 and CDR2 from the germline V gene are DFQATT and SNEGSKA (reference sequence). The CDR3 loop spans 10 amino acids. J was trimmed by 6 bases and V by 5 bases; bases with no gene match: 0. The CDR3 sequence is CSAGTDGYTF. The DNA for the CDR3 is TGCAGTGCTGGGACAGATGGCTACACCTTC.

The chain links TRBV5-1 to TRBJ2-2; D unresolved. The germline V gene has CDR1 SGHRS and CDR2 YFSETQ. Trimming removed 0 bases from V and 1 base from J, with 7 bases in between. This CDR3 comprises 15 residues. The CDR3 DNA follows: TGCGCCAGCAGCTTGGCCTCAGGGAACACCGGGGAGCTGTTTTTT. This gives the protein CASSLASGNTGELFF.

The V gene is TRBV6-5, the J gene TRBJ2-7; D unresolved. Germline-derived CDR1 and CDR2 are MNHEY and SVGAGI. The CDR3 is made up of 13 amino acids. The germline V and J ends were trimmed by 4 bases and 6 bases, with 13 bases remaining between them. The CDR3 region is CASSCSTLGEQYF. In nucleotides, the CDR3 is TGTGCCAGCAGTTGCTCGACTCTGGGCGAGCAGTACTTC.

This clonotype was counted ten times or more. J is TRBJ2-7 and V is TRBV2; 9 bases line up with TRBD1. The germline CDR1 and CDR2 sequences are SNHLY and FYNNEI. J lost 4 bases, V lost 7 bases, and 5 bases had no gene match. This CDR3 region has 13 residues. Written as DNA, the CDR3 is TGTGCCAGCAAGGGGACAGGGAGGTACGAGCAGTACTTC. Its translation: CASKGTGRYEQYF.

In its sample, this clonotype was seen many times. V usage is TRBV20-1 and J usage is TRBJ1-2, with TRBD1 as a possible D gene (5 bases). The V end lost 1 base, the J end lost 0 bases, and 6 bases lay between the germline ends. The CDR3 has 13 residues. Looked up from germline, CDR1 is DFQATT and CDR2 is SNEGSKA (reference sequence). This CDR3 reads CSARGGANYGYTF. The CDR3 DNA reads TGCAGTGCTAGAGGGGGCGCTAACTATGGCTACACCTTC.

This sequence joins TRBV20-1 and TRBJ2-7; 9 nucleotides line up with TRBD2. Germline-derived CDR1 and CDR2 are DFQATT and SNEGSKA (reference sequence). The CDR3 contains 13 residues. This chain's CDR3 is CSAGLAGSYEQYF. As DNA, the CDR3 is TGCAGCGCTGGGCTAGCGGGATCGTACGAGCAGTACTTC.

This clonotype was observed a few times. The chain recombines TRBV25-1 with TRBJ1-4, with D hard to call. Germline V gene sequence: CDR1 MGHDK, CDR2 SYGVNS. The CDR3 sequence is 11 residues long. The V end lost 2 bases, the J end lost 5 bases, and 0 bases lay between the germline ends. The CDR3 DNA follows: TGTGCCAGCAGTGAAAATGAAAAACTGTTTTTT. It specifies CASSENEKLFF. The whole variable domain, filled in from reference TRBV25-1 and TRBJ1-4, reads EADIYQTPRYLVIGTGKKITLECSQTMGHDKMYWYQQDPGMELHLIHYSYGVNSTEKGDLSSESTVSRIRTEHFPLTLESARPSHTSQYLCASSENEKLFFGSGTQLSVL.

This chain joins TRBV30 and TRBJ2-2, with 10 bases aligning to TRBD1. Trimming at V came to 0 bases and at J to 6 bases, leaving 7 bases not matched to a gene. The germline CDR1 and CDR2 sequences are GTSNPN and SVGIG (reference sequence). The CDR3 length is 16 residues. For the CDR3, the DNA is TGTGCCTGGAGTGTCTGGGACAGGGGAAAGGCCGGGGAGCTGTTTTTT. Its protein product is CAWSVWDRGKAGELFF.